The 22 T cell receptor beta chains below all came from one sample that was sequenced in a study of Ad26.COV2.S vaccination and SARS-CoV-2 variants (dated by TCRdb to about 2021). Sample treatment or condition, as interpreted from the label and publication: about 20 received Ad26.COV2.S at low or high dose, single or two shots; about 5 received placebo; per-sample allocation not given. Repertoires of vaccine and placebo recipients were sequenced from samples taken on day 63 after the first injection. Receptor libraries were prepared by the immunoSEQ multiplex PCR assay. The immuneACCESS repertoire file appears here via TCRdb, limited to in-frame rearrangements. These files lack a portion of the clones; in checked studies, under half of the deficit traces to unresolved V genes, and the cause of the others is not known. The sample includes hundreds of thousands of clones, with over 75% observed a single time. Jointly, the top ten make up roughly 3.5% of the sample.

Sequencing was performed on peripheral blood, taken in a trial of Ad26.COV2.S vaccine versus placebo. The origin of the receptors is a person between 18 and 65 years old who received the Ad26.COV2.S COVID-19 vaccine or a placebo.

The CDR3 loop is CAIADRGRDTQYF. The DNA of the CDR3 is TGTGCCATCGCGGACAGGGGAAGGGATACGCAGTATTTT. The chain recombines TRBV6-5 with TRBJ2-3; 9 positions agree with TRBD1. The CDR3 totals 13 residues. Germline CDR1 reads MNHEY; CDR2 reads SVGAGI. V lost 10 bases and J lost 6; bases outside the gene matches: 8.

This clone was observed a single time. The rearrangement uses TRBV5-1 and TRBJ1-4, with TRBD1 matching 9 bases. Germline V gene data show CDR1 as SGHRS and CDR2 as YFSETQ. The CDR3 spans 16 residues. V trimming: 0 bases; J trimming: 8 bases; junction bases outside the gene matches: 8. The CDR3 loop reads CASSLEGGQGWEKLFF. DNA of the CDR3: TGCGCCAGCAGCTTGGAAGGGGGACAGGGTTGGGAAAAACTGTTTTTT.

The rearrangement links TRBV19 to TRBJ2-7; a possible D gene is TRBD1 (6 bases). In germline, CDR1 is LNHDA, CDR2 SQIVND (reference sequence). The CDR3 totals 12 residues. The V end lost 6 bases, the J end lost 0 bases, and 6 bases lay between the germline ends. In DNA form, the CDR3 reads TGTGCCAGTAGGGGGGCCTCCTACGAGCAGTACTTC. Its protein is CASRGASYEQYF.

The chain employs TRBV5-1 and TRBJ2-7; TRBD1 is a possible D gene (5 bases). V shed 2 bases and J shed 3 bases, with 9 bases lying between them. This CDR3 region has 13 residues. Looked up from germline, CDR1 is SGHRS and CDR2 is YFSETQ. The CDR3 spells CASSFEGVYEQYF. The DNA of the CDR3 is TGCGCCAGCAGCTTTGAAGGGGTCTACGAGCAGTACTTC.

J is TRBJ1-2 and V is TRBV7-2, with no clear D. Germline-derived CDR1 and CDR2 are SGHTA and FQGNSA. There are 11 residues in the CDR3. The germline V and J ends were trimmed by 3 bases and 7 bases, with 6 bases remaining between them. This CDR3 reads CASSFHLGYTF. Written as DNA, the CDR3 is TGTGCCAGCAGCTTTCACCTTGGCTACACCTTC.

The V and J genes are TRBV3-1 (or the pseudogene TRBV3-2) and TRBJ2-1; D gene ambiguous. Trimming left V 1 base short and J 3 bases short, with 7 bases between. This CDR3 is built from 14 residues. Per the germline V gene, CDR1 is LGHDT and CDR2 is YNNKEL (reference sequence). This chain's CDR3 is CASSQARVYNEQFF. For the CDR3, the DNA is TGTGCCAGCAGCCAAGCTCGGGTCTACAATGAGCAGTTCTTC.

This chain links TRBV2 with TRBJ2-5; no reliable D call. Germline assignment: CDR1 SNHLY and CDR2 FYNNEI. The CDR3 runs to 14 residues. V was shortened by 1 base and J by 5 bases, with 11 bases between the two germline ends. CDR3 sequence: CASSEEVLYETQYF. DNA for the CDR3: TGTGCCAGCAGTGAAGAGGTGCTTTATGAGACCCAGTACTTC.

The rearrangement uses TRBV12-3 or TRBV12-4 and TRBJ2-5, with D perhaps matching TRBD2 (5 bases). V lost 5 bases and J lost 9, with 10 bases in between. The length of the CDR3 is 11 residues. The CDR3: CASSQGLAQYF. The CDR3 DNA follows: TGTGCCAGCAGTCAAGGACTCGCCCAGTACTTC.

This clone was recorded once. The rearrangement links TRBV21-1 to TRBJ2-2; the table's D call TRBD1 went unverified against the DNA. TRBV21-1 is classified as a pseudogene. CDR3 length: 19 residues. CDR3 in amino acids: CASSKAQDRGQSNTGELFF. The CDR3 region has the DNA TGTGCCAGCAGCAAAGCTCAAGACAGGGGACAATCGAACACCGGGGAGCTGTTTTTT.

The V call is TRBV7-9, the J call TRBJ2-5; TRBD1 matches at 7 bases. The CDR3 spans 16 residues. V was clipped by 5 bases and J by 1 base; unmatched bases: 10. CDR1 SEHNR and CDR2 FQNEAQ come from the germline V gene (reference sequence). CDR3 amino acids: CASSPGGGSFQETQYF. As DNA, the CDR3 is TGTGCCAGCAGCCCAGGGGGTGGCAGTTTCCAAGAGACCCAGTACTTC.

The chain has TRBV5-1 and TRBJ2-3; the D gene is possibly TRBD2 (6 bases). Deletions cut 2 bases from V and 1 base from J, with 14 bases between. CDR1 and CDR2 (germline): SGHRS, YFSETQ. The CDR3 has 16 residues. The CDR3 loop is CASSFQGGLGTDTQYF. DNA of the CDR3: TGCGCCAGCAGCTTTCAAGGAGGGTTGGGCACAGATACGCAGTATTTT.

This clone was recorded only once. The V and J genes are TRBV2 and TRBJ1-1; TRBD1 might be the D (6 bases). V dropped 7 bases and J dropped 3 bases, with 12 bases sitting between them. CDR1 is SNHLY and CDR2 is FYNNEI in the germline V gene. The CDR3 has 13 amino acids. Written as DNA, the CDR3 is TGTGCCAGCACTACGAGACAGGACACTGAAGCTTTCTTT. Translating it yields CASTTRQDTEAFF.

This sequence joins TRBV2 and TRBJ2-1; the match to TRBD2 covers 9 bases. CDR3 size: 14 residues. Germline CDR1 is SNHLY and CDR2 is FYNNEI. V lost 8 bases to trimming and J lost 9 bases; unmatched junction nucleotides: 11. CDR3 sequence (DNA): TGTGCCAGCGAACCTCTGCGGGGGGGATTTGAGCAGTTCTTC. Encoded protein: CASEPLRGGFEQFF. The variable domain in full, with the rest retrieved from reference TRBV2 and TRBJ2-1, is EPEVTQTPSHQVTQMGQEVILRCVPISNHLYFYWYRQILGQKVEFLVSFYNNEISEKSEIFDDQFSVERPDGSNFTLKIRSTKLEDSAMYFCASEPLRGGFEQFFGPGTRLTVL.

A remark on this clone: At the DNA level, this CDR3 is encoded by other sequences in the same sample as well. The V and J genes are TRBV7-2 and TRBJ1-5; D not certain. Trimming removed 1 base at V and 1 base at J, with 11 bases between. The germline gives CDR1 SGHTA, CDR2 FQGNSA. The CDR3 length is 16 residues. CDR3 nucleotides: TGTGCCAGCAGCTTAGGCGGAGGGAGAAGCAATCAGCCCCAGCATTTT. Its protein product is CASSLGGGRSNQPQHF.

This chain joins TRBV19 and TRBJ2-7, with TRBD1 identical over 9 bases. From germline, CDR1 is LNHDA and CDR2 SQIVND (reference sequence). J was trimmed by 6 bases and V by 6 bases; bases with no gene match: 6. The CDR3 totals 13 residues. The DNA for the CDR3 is TGTGCCAGTAGCGGGACAGGGAAAGGCGAGCAGTACTTC. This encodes CASSGTGKGEQYF.

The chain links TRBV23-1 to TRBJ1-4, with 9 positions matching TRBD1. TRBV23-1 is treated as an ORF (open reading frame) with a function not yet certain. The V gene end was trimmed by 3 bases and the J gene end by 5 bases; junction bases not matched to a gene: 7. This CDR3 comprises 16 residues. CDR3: CASSHPGQGRNEKLFF. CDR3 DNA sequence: TGCGCCAGCAGTCACCCAGGACAGGGGCGGAATGAAAAACTGTTTTTT.

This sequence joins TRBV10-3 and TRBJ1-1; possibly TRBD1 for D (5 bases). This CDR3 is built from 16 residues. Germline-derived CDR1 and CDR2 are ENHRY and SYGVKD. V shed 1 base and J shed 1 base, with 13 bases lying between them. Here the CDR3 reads CAISEFIGTGNTEAFF. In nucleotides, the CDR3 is TGTGCCATCAGTGAGTTCATTGGGACGGGGAACACTGAAGCTTTCTTT.

The CDR3 coding sequence is TGCGCCAGCAGCGGTTATAATAGCGGAGGCGGGCACTACGAGCAGTACTTC. This translates into CASSGYNSGGGHYEQYF. V usage is TRBV5-1 and J usage is TRBJ2-7; D is possibly TRBD2 (6 bases). In germline, CDR1 is SGHRS, CDR2 YFSETQ. Trimming removed 4 bases from V and 3 bases from J, with 23 bases in between. The CDR3 extends over 17 amino acids.

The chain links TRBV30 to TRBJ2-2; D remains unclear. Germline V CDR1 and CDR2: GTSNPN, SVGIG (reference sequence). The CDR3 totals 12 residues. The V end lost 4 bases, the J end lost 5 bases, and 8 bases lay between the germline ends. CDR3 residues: CAWNSRTGELFF. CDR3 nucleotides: TGTGCCTGGAACAGTCGGACCGGGGAGCTGTTTTTT.

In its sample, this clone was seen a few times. In DNA form, the CDR3 reads TGTGCCAGCAGCTTAGGGGCTGGAAACACCATATATTTT. Its protein is CASSLGAGNTIYF. This sequence joins TRBV11-2 and TRBJ1-3; D gene unclear. The CDR3 has 13 residues. Germline V gives CDR1 SGHAT, CDR2 FQNNGV. V lost 1 base and J lost 2, with 3 bases in between.

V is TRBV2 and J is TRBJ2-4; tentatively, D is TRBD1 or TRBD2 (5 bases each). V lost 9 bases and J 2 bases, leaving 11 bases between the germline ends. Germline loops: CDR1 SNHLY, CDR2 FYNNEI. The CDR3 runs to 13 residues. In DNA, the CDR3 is TGTGCCAGTGGGACGCCAACCAAAAACATTCAGTACTTC. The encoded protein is CASGTPTKNIQYF.

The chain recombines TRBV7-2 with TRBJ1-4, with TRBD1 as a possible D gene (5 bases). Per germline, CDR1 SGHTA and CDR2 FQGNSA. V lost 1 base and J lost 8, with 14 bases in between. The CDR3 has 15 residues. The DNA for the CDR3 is TGTGCCAGCAGCTTAGGGGGTCAGGGTCGGGAAAAACTGTTTTTT. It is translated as CASSLGGQGREKLFF.